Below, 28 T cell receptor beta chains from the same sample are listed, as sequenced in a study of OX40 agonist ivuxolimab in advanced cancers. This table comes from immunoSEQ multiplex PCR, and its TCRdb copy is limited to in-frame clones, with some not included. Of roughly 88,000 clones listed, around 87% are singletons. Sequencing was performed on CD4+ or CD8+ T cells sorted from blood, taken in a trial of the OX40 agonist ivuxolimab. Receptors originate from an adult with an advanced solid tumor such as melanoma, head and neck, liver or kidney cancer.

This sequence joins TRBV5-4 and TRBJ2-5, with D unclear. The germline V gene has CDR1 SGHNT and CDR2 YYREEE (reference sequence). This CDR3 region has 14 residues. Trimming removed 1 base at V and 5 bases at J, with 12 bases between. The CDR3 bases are TGTGCCAGCAGCTTGACTCGGCTAGAGGAGACCCAGTACTTC. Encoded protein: CASSLTRLEETQYF.

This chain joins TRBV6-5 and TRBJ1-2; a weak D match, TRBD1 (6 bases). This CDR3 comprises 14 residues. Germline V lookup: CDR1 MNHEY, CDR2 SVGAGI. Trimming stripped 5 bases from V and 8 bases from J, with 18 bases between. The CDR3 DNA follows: TGTGCCAGCAGTCGGAGACAGGACCCAACAGGCTACACCTTC. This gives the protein CASSRRQDPTGYTF.

CDR3 bases: TGCGCCAGCAGCTTGGCTCTAGCGGGAGTAAATGAGCAGTTCTTC. Encoded protein: CASSLALAGVNEQFF. The genes are TRBV5-1 and TRBJ2-1; 10 positions agree with TRBD2. The germline CDR1 and CDR2 sequences are SGHRS and YFSETQ. This CDR3 comprises 15 residues. J was trimmed by 7 bases and V by 0 bases; bases with no gene match: 4.

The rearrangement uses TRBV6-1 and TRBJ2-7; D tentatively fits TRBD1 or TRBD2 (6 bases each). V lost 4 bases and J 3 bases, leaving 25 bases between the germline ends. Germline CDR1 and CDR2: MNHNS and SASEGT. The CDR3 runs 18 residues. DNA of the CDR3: TGTGCCAGCAGTGGGCGGGACAAACGATTCCTACCCCACTACGAGCAGTACGTC. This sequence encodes CASSGRDKRFLPHYEQYV.

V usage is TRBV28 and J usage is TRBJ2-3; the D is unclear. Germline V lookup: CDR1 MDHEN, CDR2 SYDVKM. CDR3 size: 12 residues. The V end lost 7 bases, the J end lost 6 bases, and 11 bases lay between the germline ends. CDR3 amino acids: CASTPNHDTQYF. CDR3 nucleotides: TGTGCCAGCACTCCAAACCATGATACGCAGTATTTT. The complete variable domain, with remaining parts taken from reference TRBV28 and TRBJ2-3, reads DVKVTQSSRYLVKRTGEKVFLECVQDMDHENMFWYRQDPGLGLRLIYFSYDVKMKEKGDIPEGYSVSREKKERFSLILESASTNQTSMYLCASTPNHDTQYFGPGTRLTVL.

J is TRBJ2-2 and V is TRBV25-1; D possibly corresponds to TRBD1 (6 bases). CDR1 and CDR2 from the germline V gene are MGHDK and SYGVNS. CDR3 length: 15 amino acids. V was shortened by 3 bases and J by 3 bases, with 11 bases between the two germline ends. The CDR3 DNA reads TGTGCCAGCAGTGAGGGTGGGGGCTACACCGGGGAGCTGTTTTTT. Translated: CASSEGGGYTGELFF. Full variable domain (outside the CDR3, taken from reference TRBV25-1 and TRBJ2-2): EADIYQTPRYLVIGTGKKITLECSQTMGHDKMYWYQQDPGMELHLIHYSYGVNSTEKGDLSSESTVSRIRTEHFPLTLESARPSHTSQYLCASSEGGGYTGELFFGEGSRLTVL.

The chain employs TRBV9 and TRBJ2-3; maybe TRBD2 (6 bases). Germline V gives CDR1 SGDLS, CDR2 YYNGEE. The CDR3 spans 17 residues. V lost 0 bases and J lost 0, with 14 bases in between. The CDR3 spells CASSVALGGASTDTQYF. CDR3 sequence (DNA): TGTGCCAGCAGCGTAGCTCTCGGCGGGGCTAGCACAGATACGCAGTATTTT. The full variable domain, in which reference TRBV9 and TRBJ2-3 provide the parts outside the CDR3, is DSGVTQTPKHLITATGQRVTLRCSPRSGDLSVYWYQQSLDQGLQFLIQYYNGEERAKGNILERFSAQQFPDLHSELNLSSLELGDSALYFCASSVALGGASTDTQYFGPGTRLTVL.

Here the CDR3 reads CASSLVTGWFRELFF. The CDR3 nucleotides read TGCGCCAGCAGCTTGGTGACAGGGTGGTTTAGGGAGCTGTTTTTT. The chain combines TRBV5-1 with TRBJ2-2, with TRBD1 identical over 7 bases. CDR1 is SGHRS, CDR2 YFSETQ, per germline. This CDR3 is 15 amino acids long. The ends lost 0 bases at V and 9 bases at J; junction bases unmatched: 8. Full variable domain (outside the CDR3, taken from reference TRBV5-1 and TRBJ2-2): KAGVTQTPRYLIKTRGQQVTLSCSPISGHRSVSWYQQTPGQGLQFLFEYFSETQRNKGNFPGRFSGRQFSNSRSEMNVSTLELGDSALYLCASSLVTGWFRELFFGEGSRLTVL.

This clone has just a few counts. The DNA for the CDR3 is TGTGCCAGTAGTATTGCCAGGGAAGGAGGTCAGCCCCAGCATTTT. Translation gives CASSIAREGGQPQHF. The chain has TRBV19 and TRBJ1-5; D possibly corresponds to TRBD1 (5 bases). CDR3 length: 15 amino acids. Germline lookup yields CDR1 LNHDA and CDR2 SQIVND (reference sequence). Trimming left V 3 bases short and J 6 bases short, with 15 bases between.

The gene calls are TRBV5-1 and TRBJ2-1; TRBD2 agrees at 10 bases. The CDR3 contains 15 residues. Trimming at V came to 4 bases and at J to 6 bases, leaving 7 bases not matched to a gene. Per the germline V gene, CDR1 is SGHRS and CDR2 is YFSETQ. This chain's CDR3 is CASSQGLAPINEQFF. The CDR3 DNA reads TGCGCCAGCAGCCAGGGACTAGCGCCTATCAATGAGCAGTTCTTC.

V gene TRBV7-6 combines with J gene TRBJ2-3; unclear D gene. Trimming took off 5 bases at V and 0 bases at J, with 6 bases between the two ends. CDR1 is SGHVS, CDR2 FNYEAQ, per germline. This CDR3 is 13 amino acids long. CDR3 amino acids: CASSGASTDTQYF. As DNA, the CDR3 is TGTGCCAGCAGCGGAGCTAGCACAGATACGCAGTATTTT.

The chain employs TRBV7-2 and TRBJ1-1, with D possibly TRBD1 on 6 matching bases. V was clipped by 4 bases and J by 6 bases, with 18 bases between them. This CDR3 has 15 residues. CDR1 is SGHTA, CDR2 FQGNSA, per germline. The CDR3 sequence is CASSYDRRLQAEAFF. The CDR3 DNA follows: TGTGCCAGCAGCTACGACAGGAGACTCCAGGCTGAAGCTTTCTTT.

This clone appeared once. For the CDR3, the DNA is TGCGCCAGCACCGGGACTAGCGGGAGCTATGAGCAGTTCTTC. Translating it yields CASTGTSGSYEQFF. The genes are TRBV10-2 and TRBJ2-1, with 14 bases lining up with TRBD2. CDR1 and CDR2 (germline): WSHSY, SAAADI. The CDR3 contains 14 residues. The V gene end was trimmed by 7 bases and the J gene end by 8 bases; junction bases not matched to a gene: 4.

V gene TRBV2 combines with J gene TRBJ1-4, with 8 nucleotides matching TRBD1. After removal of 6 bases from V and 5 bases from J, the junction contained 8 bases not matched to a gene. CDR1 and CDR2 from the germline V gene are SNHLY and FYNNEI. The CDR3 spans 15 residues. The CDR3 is CASSRQGKENEKLFF. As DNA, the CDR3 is TGTGCCAGCAGCAGACAGGGGAAGGAAAATGAAAAACTGTTTTTT.

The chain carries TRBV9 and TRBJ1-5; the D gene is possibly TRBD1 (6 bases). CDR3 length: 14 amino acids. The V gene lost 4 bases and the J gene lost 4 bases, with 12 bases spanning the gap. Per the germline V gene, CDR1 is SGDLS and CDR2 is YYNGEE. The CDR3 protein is CASSKGGENQPQHF. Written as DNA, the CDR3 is TGTGCCAGCAGCAAGGGGGGGGAAAATCAGCCCCAGCATTTT. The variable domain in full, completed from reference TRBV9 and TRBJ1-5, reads DSGVTQTPKHLITATGQRVTLRCSPRSGDLSVYWYQQSLDQGLQFLIQYYNGEERAKGNILERFSAQQFPDLHSELNLSSLELGDSALYFCASSKGGENQPQHFGDGTRLSIL.

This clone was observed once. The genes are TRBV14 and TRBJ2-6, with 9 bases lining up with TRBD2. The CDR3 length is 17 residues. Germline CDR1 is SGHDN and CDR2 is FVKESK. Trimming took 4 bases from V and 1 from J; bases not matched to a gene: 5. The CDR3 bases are TGTGCCAGCAGCCCGCTAGCGGGGCAATCTGGGGCCAACGTCCTGACTTTC. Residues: CASSPLAGQSGANVLTF.

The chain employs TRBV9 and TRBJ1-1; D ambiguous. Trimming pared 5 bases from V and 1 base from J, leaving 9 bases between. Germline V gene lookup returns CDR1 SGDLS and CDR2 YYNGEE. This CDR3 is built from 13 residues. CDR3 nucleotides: TGTGCCAGCAGTAGAGACTGGAACACTGAAGCTTTCTTT. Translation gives CASSRDWNTEAFF.

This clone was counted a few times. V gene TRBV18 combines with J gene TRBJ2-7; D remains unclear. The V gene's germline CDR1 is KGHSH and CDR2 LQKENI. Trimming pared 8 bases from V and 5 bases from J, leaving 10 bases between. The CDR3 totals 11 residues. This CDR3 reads CASRSRDEQYF. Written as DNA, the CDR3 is TGTGCCAGCCGGAGTAGGGACGAGCAGTACTTC.

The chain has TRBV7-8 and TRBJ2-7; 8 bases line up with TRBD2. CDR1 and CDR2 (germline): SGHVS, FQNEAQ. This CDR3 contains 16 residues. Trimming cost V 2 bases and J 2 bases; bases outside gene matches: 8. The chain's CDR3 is CASSLYTSGAAYEQYF. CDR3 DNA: TGTGCCAGCAGCTTATACACTAGCGGAGCAGCCTACGAGCAGTACTTC.

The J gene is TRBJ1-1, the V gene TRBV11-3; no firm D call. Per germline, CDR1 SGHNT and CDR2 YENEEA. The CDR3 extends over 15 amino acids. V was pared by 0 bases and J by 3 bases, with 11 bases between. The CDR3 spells CASSLDLTSHTEAFF. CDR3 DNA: TGTGCCAGCAGCTTAGATCTAACCAGTCACACTGAAGCTTTCTTT.

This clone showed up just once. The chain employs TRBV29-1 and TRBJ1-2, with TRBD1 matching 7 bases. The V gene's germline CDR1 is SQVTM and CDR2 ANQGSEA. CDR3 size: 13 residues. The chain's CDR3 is CSARDSSNYGYTF. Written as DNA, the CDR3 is TGCAGTGCTCGGGACAGCTCTAACTATGGCTACACCTTC.

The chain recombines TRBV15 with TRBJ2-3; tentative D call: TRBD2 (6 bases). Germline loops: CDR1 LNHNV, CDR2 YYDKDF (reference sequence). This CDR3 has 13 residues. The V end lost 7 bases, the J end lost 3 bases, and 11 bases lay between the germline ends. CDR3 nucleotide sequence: TGTGCCACCAAGATCGGGGGAACAGATACGCAGTATTTT. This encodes CATKIGGTDTQYF. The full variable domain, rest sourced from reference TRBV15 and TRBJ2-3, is DAMVIQNPRYQVTQFGKPVTLSCSQTLNHNVMYWYQQKSSQAPKLLFHYYDKDFNNEADTPDNFQSRRPNTSFCFLDIRSPGLGDTAMYLCATKIGGTDTQYFGPGTRLTVL.

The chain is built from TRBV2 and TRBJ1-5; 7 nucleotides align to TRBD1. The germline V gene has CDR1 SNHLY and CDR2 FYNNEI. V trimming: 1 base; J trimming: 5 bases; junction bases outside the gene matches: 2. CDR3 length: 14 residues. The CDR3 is CASSEGQGDQPQHF. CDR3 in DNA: TGTGCCAGCAGTGAAGGGCAGGGGGATCAGCCCCAGCATTTT.

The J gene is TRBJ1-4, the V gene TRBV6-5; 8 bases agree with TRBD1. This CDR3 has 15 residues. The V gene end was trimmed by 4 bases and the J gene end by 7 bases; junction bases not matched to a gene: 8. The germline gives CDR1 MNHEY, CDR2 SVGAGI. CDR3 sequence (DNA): TGTGCCAGCAGTTCCCGGACAGGGATGGTTGAAAAACTGTTTTTT. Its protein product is CASSSRTGMVEKLFF.

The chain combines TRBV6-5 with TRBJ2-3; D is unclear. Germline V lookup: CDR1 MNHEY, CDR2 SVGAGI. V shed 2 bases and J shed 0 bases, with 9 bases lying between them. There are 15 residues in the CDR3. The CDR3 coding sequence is TGTGCCAGCAGTTACGGTCTACTAAGCACAGATACGCAGTATTTT. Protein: CASSYGLLSTDTQYF.

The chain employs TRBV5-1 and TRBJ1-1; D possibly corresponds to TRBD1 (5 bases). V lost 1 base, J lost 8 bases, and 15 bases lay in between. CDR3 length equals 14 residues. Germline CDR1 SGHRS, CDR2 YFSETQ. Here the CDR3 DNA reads TGCGCCAGCAGCTTGTCATCGGCAGGGTGGGAAGCTTTCTTT. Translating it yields CASSLSSAGWEAFF. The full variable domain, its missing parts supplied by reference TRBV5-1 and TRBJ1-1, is KAGVTQTPRYLIKTRGQQVTLSCSPISGHRSVSWYQQTPGQGLQFLFEYFSETQRNKGNFPGRFSGRQFSNSRSEMNVSTLELGDSALYLCASSLSSAGWEAFFGQGTRLTVV.

The DNA of the CDR3 is TGCGCCAGCAGCCCGGGACAGGGCGGCACCGGGGAGCTGTTTTTT. It specifies CASSPGQGGTGELFF. This chain joins TRBV10-1 and TRBJ2-2; 9 bases line up with TRBD1. Germline V gene data show CDR1 as WNHNN and CDR2 as SYGVQD (reference sequence). The ends lost 6 bases at V and 4 bases at J; junction bases unmatched: 6. The CDR3 is made up of 15 amino acids.

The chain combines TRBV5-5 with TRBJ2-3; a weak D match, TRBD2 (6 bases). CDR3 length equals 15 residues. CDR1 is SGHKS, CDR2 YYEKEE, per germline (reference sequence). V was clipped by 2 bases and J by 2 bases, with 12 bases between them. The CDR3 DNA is TGTGCCAGCAGCTTCCGAGGGGAGGACACAGATACGCAGTATTTT. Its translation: CASSFRGEDTDTQYF.